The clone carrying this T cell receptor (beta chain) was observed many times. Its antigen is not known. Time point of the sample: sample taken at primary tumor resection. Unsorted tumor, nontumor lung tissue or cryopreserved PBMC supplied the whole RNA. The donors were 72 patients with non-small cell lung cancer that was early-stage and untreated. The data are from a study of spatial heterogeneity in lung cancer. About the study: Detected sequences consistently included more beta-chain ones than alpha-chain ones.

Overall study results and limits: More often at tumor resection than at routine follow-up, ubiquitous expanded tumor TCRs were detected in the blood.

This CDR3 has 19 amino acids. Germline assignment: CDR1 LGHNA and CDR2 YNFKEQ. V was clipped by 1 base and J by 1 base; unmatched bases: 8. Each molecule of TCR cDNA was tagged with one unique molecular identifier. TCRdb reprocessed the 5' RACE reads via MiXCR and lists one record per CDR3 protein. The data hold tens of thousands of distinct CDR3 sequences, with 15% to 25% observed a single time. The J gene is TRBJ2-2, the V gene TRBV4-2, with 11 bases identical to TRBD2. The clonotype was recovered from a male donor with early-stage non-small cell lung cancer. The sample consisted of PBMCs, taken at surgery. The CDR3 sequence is CASSQGSASGGLNTGELFF. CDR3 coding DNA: TGTGCCAGCAGCCAAGGGTCTGCTAGCGGGGGGTTGAACACCGGGGAGCTGTTTTTT.